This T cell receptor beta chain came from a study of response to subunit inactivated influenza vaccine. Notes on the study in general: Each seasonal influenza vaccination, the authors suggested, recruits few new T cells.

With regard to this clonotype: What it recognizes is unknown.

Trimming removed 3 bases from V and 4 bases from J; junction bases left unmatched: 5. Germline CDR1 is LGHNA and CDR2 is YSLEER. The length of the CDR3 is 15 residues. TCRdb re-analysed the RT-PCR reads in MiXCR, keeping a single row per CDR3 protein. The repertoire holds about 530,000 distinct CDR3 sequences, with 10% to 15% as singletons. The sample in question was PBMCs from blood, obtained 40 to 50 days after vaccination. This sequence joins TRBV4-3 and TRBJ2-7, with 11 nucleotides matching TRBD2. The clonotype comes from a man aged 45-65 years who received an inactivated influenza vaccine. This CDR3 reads CASSHGTSGGYEQYF. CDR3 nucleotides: TGCGCCAGCAGCCATGGGACTAGCGGTGGTTACGAGCAGTACTTC.